The 30 T cell receptor beta chains presented below share a single source sample, sequenced in a study of blood T cell repertoires in COVID-19. Repertoires were generated with immunoSEQ multiplex PCR, while TCRdb's copy carries only in-frame clones and drops some. The table shows roughly 65,000 clones, with approximately 78% occurring only once. Sequencing used peripheral blood. The receptors were sampled from a man older than 75 with acute or convalescent COVID-19.

This clone was picked up a small number of times. The chain's CDR3 is CASSEPGLYSNQPQHF. The CDR3 DNA follows: TGTGCCAGCAGTGAACCGGGACTGTATAGCAATCAGCCCCAGCATTTT. J is TRBJ1-5 and V is TRBV6-1; tentatively, D is TRBD1 (5 bases). V was shortened by 2 bases and J by 0 bases, with 11 bases between the two germline ends. Germline lookup yields CDR1 MNHNS and CDR2 SASEGT. This CDR3 comprises 16 residues.

The V and J genes are TRBV10-3 and TRBJ2-1, with a tentative D call TRBD1 (6 bases). The V gene lost 4 bases and the J gene lost 4 bases, with 8 bases spanning the gap. The CDR3 runs 13 residues. Looked up from germline, CDR1 is ENHRY and CDR2 is SYGVKD. The CDR3 sequence: CAISGTEYNEQFF. In DNA, the CDR3 is TGTGCCATCAGTGGGACAGAATACAATGAGCAGTTCTTC.

The chain links TRBV20-1 to TRBJ2-1; tentatively, D is TRBD2 (6 bases). Germline CDR1 DFQATT, CDR2 SNEGSKA (reference sequence). The CDR3 has 11 residues. The V end lost 3 bases, the J end lost 9 bases, and 9 bases lay between the germline ends. The CDR3 DNA reads TGCAGTGCTAGCGGGAGCAGTGAGCAGTTCTTC. Its translation: CSASGSSEQFF.

The chain recombines TRBV2 with TRBJ2-2, with 8 bases that match TRBD2. This CDR3 is built from 14 residues. From germline, CDR1 is SNHLY and CDR2 FYNNEI. V shed 6 bases and J 1 base; nucleotides not matched to a gene: 1. The CDR3 sequence is CASRAGENTGELFF. The CDR3 DNA reads as TGTGCCAGCAGAGCGGGAGAGAACACCGGGGAGCTGTTTTTT.

This clone has a handful of counts. This chain connects TRBV3-1 (or the pseudogene TRBV3-2) to TRBJ2-4; no definite D call. The V end was cut by 4 bases, the J end by 8 bases, with 12 bases between. Per germline, CDR1 LGHDT and CDR2 YNNKEL (reference sequence). The CDR3 runs 13 residues. The CDR3 sequence is CASSRIDTDIQYF. CDR3 sequence (DNA): TGTGCCAGCAGCCGAATCGATACTGACATTCAGTACTTC.

The chain uses TRBV7-3 and TRBJ2-3, with unresolved D. CDR3 size: 12 residues. In germline, CDR1 is SGHTA, CDR2 FQGTGA. V lost 1 base and J 9 bases, leaving 8 bases between the germline ends. This CDR3 is CASSLNEATQYF. Written as DNA, the CDR3 is TGTGCCAGCAGCTTAAACGAAGCCACGCAGTATTTT. Supplemented by reference TRBV7-3 and TRBJ2-3, the full variable domain reads GAGVSQTPSNKVTEKGKYVELRCDPISGHTALYWYRQSLGQGPEFLIYFQGTGAADDSGLPNDRFFAVRPEGSVSTLKIQRTERGDSAVYLCASSLNEATQYFGPGTRLTVL.

The V call is TRBV11-1, the J call TRBJ1-4; 9 positions match TRBD1. The CDR3 spans 13 residues. With V trimmed by 4 bases and J by 8 bases, 2 bases remained unmatched. Per the germline V gene, CDR1 is SGHAT and CDR2 is FQDESV (reference sequence). CDR3 nucleotides: TGTGCCAGCAGCTACGGGACAGGGGAAAAACTGTTTTTT. It specifies CASSYGTGEKLFF. The variable domain in full, completed from reference TRBV11-1 and TRBJ1-4, reads EAEVAQSPRYKITEKSQAVAFWCDPISGHATLYWYRQILGQGPELLVQFQDESVVDDSQLPKDRFSAERLKGVDSTLKIQPAELGDSAMYLCASSYGTGEKLFFGSGTQLSVL.

V gene TRBV29-1 combines with J gene TRBJ2-1; 9 bases are shared with TRBD2. CDR1 is SQVTM, CDR2 ANQGSEA, per germline. V lost 3 bases to trimming and J lost 8 bases; unmatched junction nucleotides: 5. The CDR3 is made up of 13 amino acids. CDR3 in amino acids: CSVDKRGADEQFF. The CDR3 nucleotides are TGCAGCGTTGATAAGCGGGGGGCCGATGAGCAGTTCTTC.

Points on this clone: Additional DNA sequences in this sample encode the identical CDR3. The V call is TRBV3-1 (or the pseudogene TRBV3-2), the J call TRBJ1-2; 7 bases map to TRBD1. With V trimmed by 4 bases and J by 4 bases, 3 bases remained unmatched. The CDR3 length is 13 residues. Germline lookup yields CDR1 LGHDT and CDR2 YNNKEL (reference sequence). The CDR3 nucleotides read TGTGCCAGCAGCCGGACAGGTGGCTATGGCTACACCTTC. It translates to CASSRTGGYGYTF.

This chain links TRBV5-6 with TRBJ2-3, with D unclear. The CDR3 sequence is 13 residues long. Germline CDR1 and CDR2: SGHDT and YYEEEE. With 1 base removed from V and 1 base from J, the gap between germline ends came to 4 bases. The CDR3 DNA reads as TGTGCCAGCAGCTTGCTAGGCACAGATACGCAGTATTTT. Encoded protein: CASSLLGTDTQYF.

The rearrangement uses TRBV7-9 and TRBJ2-2; maybe TRBD1 (6 bases). There are 12 residues in the CDR3. Germline V gene data show CDR1 as SEHNR and CDR2 as FQNEAQ (reference sequence). Trimming removed 6 bases at V and 6 bases at J, with 8 bases between. CDR3 region: CASRGGAGELFF. The CDR3 nucleotides are TGTGCCAGCAGAGGGGGAGCCGGGGAGCTGTTTTTT.

The chain joins TRBV2 to TRBJ1-2; 9 bases line up with TRBD1. With 10 bases clipped from V and 4 bases from J, the junction kept 7 bases outside the gene matches. Germline lookup yields CDR1 SNHLY and CDR2 FYNNEI. CDR3 size: 13 residues. The CDR3 nucleotides read TGTGCCATTCCTGGACAGGGGCCCTATGGCTACACCTTC. Amino acids: CAIPGQGPYGYTF.

This chain joins TRBV27 and TRBJ2-1, with 13 bases lining up with TRBD2. V lost 2 bases and J lost 9; bases outside the gene matches: 7. CDR3 length: 16 residues. Germline V gene sequence: CDR1 MNHEY, CDR2 SMNVEV (reference sequence). The CDR3 loop reads CASSLQRTSGSPEQFF. The CDR3 DNA reads as TGTGCCAGCAGTTTACAACGGACTAGCGGGAGTCCTGAGCAGTTCTTC.

The J gene is TRBJ1-3, the V gene TRBV21-1; the DNA was not compared with TRBD1, the D call given in the table. TRBV21-1 is classified as a pseudogene. CDR3 length: 17 residues. The CDR3 reads CASSKGGTGERGNTIYF. In DNA, the CDR3 is TGTGCCAGCAGCAAAGGGGGAACAGGGGAAAGAGGAAACACCATATATTTT.

This chain links TRBV20-1 with TRBJ1-2; D gene ambiguous. Trimming took off 3 bases at V and 4 bases at J, with 6 bases between the two ends. Germline CDR1 reads DFQATT; CDR2 reads SNEGSKA (reference sequence). The CDR3 loop spans 11 amino acids. CDR3 in DNA: TGCAGTGCTAGCCAGGCCTATGGCTACACCTTC. Translation: CSASQAYGYTF.

The chain uses TRBV2 and TRBJ2-5; D is perhaps TRBD1 (6 bases). CDR1 and CDR2 from the germline V gene are SNHLY and FYNNEI. The CDR3 is 12 residues long. Trimming left V 7 bases short and J 1 base short, with 7 bases between. The CDR3 coding sequence is TGTGCCAGCACCAGGGGCCAAGAGACCCAGTACTTC. Residues: CASTRGQETQYF.

This CDR3 reads CAWSTSGVGGYTF. Here the CDR3 DNA reads TGTGCCTGGAGTACTAGTGGAGTGGGGGGCTACACCTTC. The V gene is TRBV30, the J gene TRBJ1-2; D ambiguous. Germline CDR1 GTSNPN, CDR2 SVGIG (reference sequence). Trimming took 2 bases from V and 8 from J, leaving 15 bases between them. The CDR3 is 13 residues long.

The chain links TRBV27 to TRBJ2-5; 7 nucleotides agree with TRBD2. The germline CDR1 and CDR2 sequences are MNHEY and SMNVEV (reference sequence). With 5 bases clipped from V and 1 base from J, the junction kept 10 bases outside the gene matches. The CDR3 is 16 amino acids. The CDR3 bases are TGTGCCAGCAGTCCCACCTCGGGGGAGGGCCAAGAGACCCAGTACTTC. The encoded protein is CASSPTSGEGQETQYF.

J is TRBJ2-1 and V is TRBV18, with 11 bases aligning to TRBD2. V lost 5 bases and J lost 2; bases outside the gene matches: 5. CDR1 is KGHSH, CDR2 LQKENI, per germline. The CDR3 spans 16 residues. CDR3 DNA: TGTGCCAGCTCATCCCTACTAGCGGGAGCCTACAATGAGCAGTTCTTC. It yields the protein CASSSLLAGAYNEQFF. Looking up the rest from reference TRBV18 and TRBJ2-1 gives the full variable domain: NAGVMQNPRHLVRRRGQEARLRCSPMKGHSHVYWYRQLPEEGLKFMVYLQKENIIDESGMPKERFSAEFPKEGPSILRIQQVVRGDSAAYFCASSSLLAGAYNEQFFGPGTRLTVL.

The CDR3 sequence: CASSNQRDTQYF. DNA of the CDR3: TGTGCCAGTAGTAACCAGCGAGATACGCAGTATTTT. The genes are TRBV19 and TRBJ2-3; D unclear. This CDR3 spans 12 amino acids. The germline CDR1 and CDR2 sequences are LNHDA and SQIVND (reference sequence). V lost 4 bases, J lost 5 bases, and 7 bases lay in between.

There are a few counts of this clone. V usage is TRBV5-1 and J usage is TRBJ2-3; D is perhaps TRBD2 (5 bases). This CDR3 region has 14 residues. V dropped 4 bases and J dropped 6 bases, with 15 bases sitting between them. Germline loops: CDR1 SGHRS, CDR2 YFSETQ. Here the CDR3 reads CASSVGRPGDTQYF. In DNA form, the CDR3 reads TGCGCCAGCAGCGTGGGGAGACCTGGGGATACGCAGTATTTT.

The chain employs TRBV6-5 and TRBJ2-7, with D tentatively TRBD2 (5 bases). Per the germline V gene, CDR1 is MNHEY and CDR2 is SVGAGI. This CDR3 is 12 amino acids long. With 2 bases removed from V and 8 bases from J, the gap between germline ends came to 10 bases. This CDR3 reads CASSYDGSKQYF. Written as DNA, the CDR3 is TGTGCCAGCAGTTACGATGGGAGTAAGCAGTACTTC.

The chain joins TRBV18 to TRBJ1-4, with TRBD1 as a possible D gene (6 bases). The ends were cut back, 0 bases at V and 5 bases at J, with 16 bases in the middle. CDR1 KGHSH and CDR2 LQKENI come from the germline V gene. This CDR3 has 17 residues. In DNA form, the CDR3 reads TGTGCCAGCTCACCACCCCCCGACAGGTCGGACAATGAAAAACTGTTTTTT. It yields the protein CASSPPPDRSDNEKLFF.

The gene calls are TRBV7-6 and TRBJ2-6, with TRBD1 identical over 8 bases. This CDR3 region has 18 residues. Germline V gives CDR1 SGHVS, CDR2 FNYEAQ. J gave up 2 bases and V 0 bases, and 6 bases lay outside the gene matches. CDR3 nucleotides: TGTGCCAGCAGCTTAGCCCGGGGACAGGTAGCTGGGGCCAACGTCCTGACTTTC. Protein sequence: CASSLARGQVAGANVLTF.

The chain employs TRBV10-3 and TRBJ2-5; 16 bases match TRBD2. This CDR3 has 17 amino acids. With 3 bases clipped from V and 3 bases from J, the junction kept 4 bases outside the gene matches. The germline V gene has CDR1 ENHRY and CDR2 SYGVKD. CDR3 coding DNA: TGTGCCATCAGTGACCTGGGACTAGCGGGGGGGGAAGAGACCCAGTACTTC. Its protein is CAISDLGLAGGEETQYF.

This chain uses TRBV9 with TRBJ2-5, with 7 nucleotides matching TRBD1. Germline values: CDR1 SGDLS, CDR2 YYNGEE. The length of the CDR3 is 13 residues. J lost 1 base, V lost 5 bases, and 2 bases had no gene match. As DNA, the CDR3 is TGTGCCAGCAGTGGGACAGCCCAAGAGACCCAGTACTTC. It codes for CASSGTAQETQYF.

This clone was picked up a small number of times. The rearrangement links TRBV7-2 to TRBJ2-7, with 9 bases fitting TRBD1. The CDR3 runs 15 residues. V dropped 4 bases and J dropped 4; count of bases not matched to a gene: 8. Germline lookup yields CDR1 SGHTA and CDR2 FQGNSA. The CDR3 DNA reads TGTGCCAGCAGCTCCAGGGACAGGGCCATTTACGAGCAGTACTTC. It yields the protein CASSSRDRAIYEQYF.

The chain combines TRBV30 with TRBJ1-5, with TRBD1 matching 10 bases. This CDR3 has 15 amino acids. The V gene's germline CDR1 is GTSNPN and CDR2 SVGIG (reference sequence). V shed 1 base, J shed 9 bases, and the junction held 9 bases outside the gene matches. The CDR3 nucleotides read TGTGCCTGGAGTGAAGGGACAGGGGTCTTAGGGCCCCAGCATTTT. It encodes CAWSEGTGVLGPQHF.

This clone was counted at least ten times. This chain links TRBV7-2 with TRBJ2-7; 7 bases map to TRBD1. Trimming took 6 bases from V and 0 from J; bases not matched to a gene: 5. Per germline, CDR1 SGHTA and CDR2 FQGNSA. This CDR3 spans 14 amino acids. As DNA, the CDR3 is TGTGCCAGCAGTGGACAGGACAGCTCCTACGAGCAGTACTTC. Encoded protein: CASSGQDSSYEQYF.

V gene TRBV7-2 combines with J gene TRBJ2-3; 13 positions agree with TRBD2. J lost 1 base, V lost 5 bases, and 3 bases had no gene match. Germline V gene data show CDR1 as SGHTA and CDR2 as FQGNSA. CDR3 length equals 16 residues. CDR3 amino acids: CASSKGLAGGTDTQYF. CDR3 bases: TGTGCCAGCAGCAAAGGACTAGCGGGGGGCACAGATACGCAGTATTTT.